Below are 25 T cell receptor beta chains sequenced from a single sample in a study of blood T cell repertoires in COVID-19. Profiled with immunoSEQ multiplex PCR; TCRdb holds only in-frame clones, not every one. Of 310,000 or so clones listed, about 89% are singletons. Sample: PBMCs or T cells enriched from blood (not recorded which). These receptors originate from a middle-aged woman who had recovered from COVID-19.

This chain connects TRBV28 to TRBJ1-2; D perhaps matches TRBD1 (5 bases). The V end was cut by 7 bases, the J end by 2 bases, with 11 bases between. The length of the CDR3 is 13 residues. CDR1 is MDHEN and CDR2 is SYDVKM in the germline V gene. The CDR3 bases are TGTGCCAGCACTATAAAGGGGAACTATGGCTACACCTTC. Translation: CASTIKGNYGYTF.

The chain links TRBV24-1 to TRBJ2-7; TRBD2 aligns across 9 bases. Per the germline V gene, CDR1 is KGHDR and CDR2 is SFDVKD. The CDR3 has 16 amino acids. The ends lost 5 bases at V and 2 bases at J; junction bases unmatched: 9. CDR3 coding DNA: TGTGCCACCAGTGTTATTAGCGGGAGCGGTACCTACGAGCAGTACTTC. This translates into CATSVISGSGTYEQYF.

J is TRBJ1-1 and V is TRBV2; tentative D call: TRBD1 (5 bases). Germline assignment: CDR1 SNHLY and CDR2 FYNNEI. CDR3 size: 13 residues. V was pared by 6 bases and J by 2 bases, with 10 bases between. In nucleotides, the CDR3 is TGTGCCAGCAGACCCCAGGGTAACACTGAAGCTTTCTTT. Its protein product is CASRPQGNTEAFF.

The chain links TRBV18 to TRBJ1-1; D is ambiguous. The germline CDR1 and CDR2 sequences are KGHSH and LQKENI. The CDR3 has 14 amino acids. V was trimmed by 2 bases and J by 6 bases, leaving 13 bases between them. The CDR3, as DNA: TGTGCCAGCTCACCAGGGAGTAATGGCGCTGAAGCTTTCTTT. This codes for CASSPGSNGAEAFF. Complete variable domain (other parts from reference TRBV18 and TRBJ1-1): NAGVMQNPRHLVRRRGQEARLRCSPMKGHSHVYWYRQLPEEGLKFMVYLQKENIIDESGMPKERFSAEFPKEGPSILRIQQVVRGDSAAYFCASSPGSNGAEAFFGQGTRLTVV.

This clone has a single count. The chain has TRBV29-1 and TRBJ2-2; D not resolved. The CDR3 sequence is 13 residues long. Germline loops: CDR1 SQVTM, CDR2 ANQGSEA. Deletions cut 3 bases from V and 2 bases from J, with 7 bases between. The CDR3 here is CSVEVLNTGELFF. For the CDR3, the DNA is TGCAGCGTTGAGGTACTAAACACCGGGGAGCTGTTTTTT.

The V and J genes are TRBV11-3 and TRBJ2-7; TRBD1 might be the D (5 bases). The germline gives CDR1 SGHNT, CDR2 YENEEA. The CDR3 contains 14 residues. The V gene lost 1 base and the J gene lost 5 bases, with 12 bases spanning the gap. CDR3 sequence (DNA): TGTGCCAGCAGCTTAGGGGGCGCGATCAACGAGCAGTACTTC. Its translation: CASSLGGAINEQYF.

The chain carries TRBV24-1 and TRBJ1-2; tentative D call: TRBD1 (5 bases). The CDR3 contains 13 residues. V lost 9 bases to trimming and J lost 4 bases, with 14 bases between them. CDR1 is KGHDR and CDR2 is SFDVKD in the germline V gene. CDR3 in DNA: TGTGCCACCGGGCAGGGACTACTCTATGGCTACACCTTC. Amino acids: CATGQGLLYGYTF.

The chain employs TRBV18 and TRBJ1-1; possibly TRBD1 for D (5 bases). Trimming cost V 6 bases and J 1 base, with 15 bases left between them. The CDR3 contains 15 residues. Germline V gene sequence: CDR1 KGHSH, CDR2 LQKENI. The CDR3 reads CASSGTTEQNTEAFF. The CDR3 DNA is TGTGCCAGCTCCGGGACTACCGAACAGAACACTGAAGCTTTCTTT.

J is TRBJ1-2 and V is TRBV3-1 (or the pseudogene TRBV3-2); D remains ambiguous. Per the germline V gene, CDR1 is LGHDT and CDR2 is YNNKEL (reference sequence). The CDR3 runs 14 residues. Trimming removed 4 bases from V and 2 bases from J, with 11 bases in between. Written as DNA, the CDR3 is TGTGCCAGCAGCCGGGAGGGTGGGAACTATGGCTACACCTTC. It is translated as CASSREGGNYGYTF.

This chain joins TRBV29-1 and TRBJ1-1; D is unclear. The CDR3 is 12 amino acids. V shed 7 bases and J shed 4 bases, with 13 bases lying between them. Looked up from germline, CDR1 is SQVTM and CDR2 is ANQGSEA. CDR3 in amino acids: CSADPVGTEAFF. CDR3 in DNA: TGCAGCGCCGATCCGGTTGGCACTGAAGCTTTCTTT.

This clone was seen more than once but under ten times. The CDR3 sequence: CSARERGEQFF. The CDR3 DNA follows: TGCAGTGCTAGAGAACGGGGGGAGCAGTTCTTC. The rearrangement uses TRBV20-1 and TRBJ2-1; TRBD2 might be the D (6 bases). Germline CDR1 and CDR2: DFQATT and SNEGSKA (reference sequence). This CDR3 is 11 amino acids long. V lost 0 bases, J lost 10 bases, and 7 bases lay in between.

The CDR3 region is CASSEQGSPLHF. The CDR3 DNA reads as TGCGCCAGCTCCGAACAGGGATCACCCCTCCACTTT. The rearrangement uses TRBV5-1 and TRBJ1-6; a weak D match, TRBD1 (6 bases). The ends were cut back, 7 bases at V and 10 bases at J, with 12 bases in the middle. The CDR3 runs to 12 residues. The V gene's germline CDR1 is SGHRS and CDR2 YFSETQ.

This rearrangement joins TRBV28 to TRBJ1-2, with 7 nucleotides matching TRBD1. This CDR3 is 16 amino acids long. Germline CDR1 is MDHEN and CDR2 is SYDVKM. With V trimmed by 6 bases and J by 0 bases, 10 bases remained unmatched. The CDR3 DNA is TGTGCCAGCAGCGCACCCGGCGACAGGGCTAACTATGGCTACACCTTC. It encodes CASSAPGDRANYGYTF.

CDR3 sequence: CAISEPNGHLYGYTF. The DNA of the CDR3 is TGTGCCATCAGTGAGCCCAACGGACACCTGTATGGCTACACCTTC. V and J are TRBV10-3 and TRBJ1-2; perhaps TRBD1 as D (5 bases). The CDR3 extends over 15 amino acids. Germline V CDR1 and CDR2: ENHRY, SYGVKD. V was shortened by 2 bases and J by 5 bases, with 15 bases between the two germline ends.

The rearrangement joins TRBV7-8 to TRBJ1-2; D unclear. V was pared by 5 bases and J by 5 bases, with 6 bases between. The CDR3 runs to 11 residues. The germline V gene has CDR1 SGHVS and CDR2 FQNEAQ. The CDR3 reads CASSPGYGYTF. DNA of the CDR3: TGTGCCAGCAGCCCAGGTTATGGCTACACCTTC.

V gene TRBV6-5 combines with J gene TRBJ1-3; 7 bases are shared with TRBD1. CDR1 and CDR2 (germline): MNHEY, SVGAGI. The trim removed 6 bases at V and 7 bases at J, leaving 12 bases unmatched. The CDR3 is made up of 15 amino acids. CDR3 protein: CASSKSRDRLNTIYF. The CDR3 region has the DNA TGTGCCAGCAGCAAGTCCCGGGACAGATTGAACACCATATATTTT.

The CDR3 reads CASSPGGVNTEAFF. The CDR3 DNA follows: TGTGCCAGCAGTCCAGGGGGCGTGAACACTGAAGCTTTCTTT. The V and J genes are TRBV2 and TRBJ1-1; 8 bases map to TRBD1. CDR1 and CDR2 (germline): SNHLY, FYNNEI. V shed 5 bases, J shed 0 bases, and the junction held 2 bases outside the gene matches. There are 14 residues in the CDR3.

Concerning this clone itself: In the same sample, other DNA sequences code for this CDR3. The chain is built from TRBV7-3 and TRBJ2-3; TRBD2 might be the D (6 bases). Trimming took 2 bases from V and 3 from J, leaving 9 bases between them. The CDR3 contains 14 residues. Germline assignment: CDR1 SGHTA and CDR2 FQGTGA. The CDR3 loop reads CASSLLGGTDTQYF. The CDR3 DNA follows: TGTGCCAGCAGCTTACTCGGGGGAACAGATACGCAGTATTTT.

CDR3 nucleotides: TGTGCCAGCACATTAAGACCTCTCGAGGCCTATGGCTACACCTTC. Protein sequence: CASTLRPLEAYGYTF. The gene calls are TRBV2 and TRBJ1-2; unclear D gene. The CDR3 covers 15 residues. Germline loops: CDR1 SNHLY, CDR2 FYNNEI. V was pared by 7 bases and J by 4 bases, with 19 bases between.

CDR3 sequence (DNA): TGTGCCAGTAGTATAATGACGTCAGGGGAAGAGACCCAGTACTTC. It specifies CASSIMTSGEETQYF. This chain uses TRBV19 with TRBJ2-5; D is possibly TRBD1 (6 bases). Trimming cost V 2 bases and J 3 bases, with 13 bases left between them. Germline V lookup: CDR1 LNHDA, CDR2 SQIVND (reference sequence). This CDR3 has 15 residues.

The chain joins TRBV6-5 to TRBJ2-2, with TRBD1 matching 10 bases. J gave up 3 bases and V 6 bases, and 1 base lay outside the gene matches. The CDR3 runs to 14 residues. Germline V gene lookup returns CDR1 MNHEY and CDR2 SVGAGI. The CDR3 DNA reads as TGTGCCAGCAGAGGACAGGGGGACACCGGGGAGCTGTTTTTT. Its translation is CASRGQGDTGELFF.

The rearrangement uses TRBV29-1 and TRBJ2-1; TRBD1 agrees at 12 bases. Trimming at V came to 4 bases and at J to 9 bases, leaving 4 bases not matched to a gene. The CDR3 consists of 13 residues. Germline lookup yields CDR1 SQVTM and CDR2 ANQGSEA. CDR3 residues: CSVAGTGGVEQFF. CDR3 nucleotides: TGCAGCGTTGCCGGGACAGGGGGCGTTGAGCAGTTCTTC.

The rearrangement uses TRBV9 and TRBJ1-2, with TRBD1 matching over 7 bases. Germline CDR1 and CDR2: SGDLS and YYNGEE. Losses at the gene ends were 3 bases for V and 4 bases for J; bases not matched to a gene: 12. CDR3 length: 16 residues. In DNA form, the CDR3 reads TGTGCCAGCAGCGCCGGGGGTAGGGGGCTGGGCTATGGCTACACCTTC. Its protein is CASSAGGRGLGYGYTF.

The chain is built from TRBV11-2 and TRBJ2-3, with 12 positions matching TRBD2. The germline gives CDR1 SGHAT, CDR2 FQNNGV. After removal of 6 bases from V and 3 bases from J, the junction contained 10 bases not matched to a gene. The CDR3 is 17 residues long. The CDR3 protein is CASSRSSGGAGTDTQYF. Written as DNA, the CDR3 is TGTGCCAGCAGTCGGTCTAGCGGGGGGGCCGGGACAGATACGCAGTATTTT.

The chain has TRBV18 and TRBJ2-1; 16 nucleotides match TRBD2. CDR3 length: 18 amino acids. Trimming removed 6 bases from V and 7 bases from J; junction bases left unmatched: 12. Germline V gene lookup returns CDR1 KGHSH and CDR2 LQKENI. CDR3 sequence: CASSPGLAGGPMRNEQFF. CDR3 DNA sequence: TGTGCCAGCTCGCCGGGACTAGCGGGAGGGCCCATGAGGAATGAGCAGTTCTTC.